This TCR beta chain was sequenced in a study of response to subunit inactivated influenza vaccine. Germline CDR1 reads SQVTM; CDR2 reads ANQGSEA. This CDR3 is 14 amino acids long. Trimming pared 2 bases from V and 0 bases from J, leaving 10 bases between. At least ten counts were recorded for this clonotype. A single record per CDR3 protein comes from TCRdb applying MiXCR to the RT-PCR reads. The sample contains hundreds of thousands of distinct CDR3 sequences, about a tenth of which appear only once. The sequence was collected from a man aged 50-60 years who received an inactivated influenza vaccine. Material: PBMCs from blood, obtained roughly 47 days after vaccination. The rearrangement uses TRBV29-1 and TRBJ2-5, with D unclear. The CDR3 loop is CSVEPLGDQETQYF. The CDR3 region has the DNA TGCAGCGTTGAACCTTTGGGTGACCAAGAGACCCAGTACTTC. Full variable domain (rest looked up from reference TRBV29-1 and TRBJ2-5): SAVISQKPSRDICQRGTSLTIQCQVDSQVTMMFWYRQQPGQSLTLIATANQGSEATYESGFVIDKFPISRPNLTFSTLTVSNMSPEDSSIYLCSVEPLGDQETQYFGPGTRLLVL.